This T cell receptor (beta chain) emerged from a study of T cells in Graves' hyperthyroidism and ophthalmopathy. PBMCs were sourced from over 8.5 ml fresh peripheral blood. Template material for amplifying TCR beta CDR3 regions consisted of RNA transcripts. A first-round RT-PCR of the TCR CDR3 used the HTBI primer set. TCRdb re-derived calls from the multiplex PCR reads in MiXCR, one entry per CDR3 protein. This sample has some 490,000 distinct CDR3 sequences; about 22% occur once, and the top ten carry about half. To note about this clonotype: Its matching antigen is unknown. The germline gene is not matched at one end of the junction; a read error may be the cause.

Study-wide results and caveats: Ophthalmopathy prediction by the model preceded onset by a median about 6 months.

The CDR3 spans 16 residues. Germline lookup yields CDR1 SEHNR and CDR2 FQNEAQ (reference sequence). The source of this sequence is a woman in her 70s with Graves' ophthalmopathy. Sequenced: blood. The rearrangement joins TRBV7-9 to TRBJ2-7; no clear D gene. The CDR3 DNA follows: TGCGCCAGCAGTGAGGTTATGGGGTCTAGCTCCTACGAGCAGTACTTC. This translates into CASSEVMGSSSYEQYF.